This T cell receptor (beta chain) was recovered during a study of shared clonotypes between healthy human individuals. The table came from immunoSEQ multiplex PCR; TCRdb's copy has only in-frame clones and leaves some out. The table shows about 600,000 clones, with around 97% occurring only once. The sequence was obtained from a woman under 40 in good health. Sequencing input: naive CD4+ T cells sorted from blood. Subset reported: CD45RA+ positively selected.

CDR3 in amino acids: CAISGGTFVGYTF. In nucleotides, the CDR3 is TGTGCCATCAGTGGCGGGACCTTCGTTGGCTACACCTTC. This chain links TRBV10-3 with TRBJ1-2; TRBD1 might be the D (5 bases). V lost 4 bases and J lost 7, with 13 bases in between. CDR3 length: 13 amino acids. The V gene's germline CDR1 is ENHRY and CDR2 SYGVKD.